Following are 20 T cell receptor beta chains from one sample sequenced in a study of blood T cell repertoires in COVID-19. Produced via immunoSEQ multiplex PCR; TCRdb's table is partial and in-frame only. Seen here are some 83,000 clones, more than 70% observed once, and the top ten hold over 0.35%. The sample was peripheral blood. The receptors were gathered from a man between 60 and 75 years old with acute or convalescent COVID-19.

This rearrangement joins TRBV19 to TRBJ1-5; perhaps TRBD1 as D (5 bases). V lost 6 bases, J lost 1 base, and 13 bases lay in between. The CDR3 covers 15 residues. Germline CDR1 reads LNHDA; CDR2 reads SQIVND (reference sequence). The CDR3 region is CASRASGLSNQPQHF. The CDR3 region has the DNA TGTGCCAGTAGGGCCTCAGGGTTAAGCAATCAGCCCCAGCATTTT.

The genes are TRBV9 and TRBJ2-3; D gene uncertain. The CDR3 contains 16 residues. The V gene's germline CDR1 is SGDLS and CDR2 YYNGEE. The V end was cut by 0 bases, the J end by 0 bases, with 11 bases between. The CDR3 nucleotides read TGTGCCAGCAGCGTAGTGGCTAGTGGGAGCACAGATACGCAGTATTTT. Protein: CASSVVASGSTDTQYF. Drawing the rest from reference TRBV9 and TRBJ2-3, the complete variable domain is DSGVTQTPKHLITATGQRVTLRCSPRSGDLSVYWYQQSLDQGLQFLIQYYNGEERAKGNILERFSAQQFPDLHSELNLSSLELGDSALYFCASSVVASGSTDTQYFGPGTRLTVL.

This chain joins TRBV11-2 and TRBJ2-3; 12 positions agree with TRBD2. The CDR3 totals 14 residues. Germline CDR1 SGHAT, CDR2 FQNNGV. With 6 bases clipped from V and 6 bases from J, the junction kept 4 bases outside the gene matches. CDR3 residues: CASRLAGGLDTQYF. The CDR3 DNA sequence: TGTGCCAGCAGGCTAGCGGGAGGGTTGGATACGCAGTATTTT.

V usage is TRBV19 and J usage is TRBJ2-7; weak D call: TRBD1 (6 bases). With 8 bases removed from V and 2 bases from J, the gap between germline ends came to 16 bases. There are 14 residues in the CDR3. CDR1 is LNHDA, CDR2 SQIVND, per germline (reference sequence). CDR3 protein: CASSTDSNPYEQYF. In nucleotides, the CDR3 is TGTGCCAGTTCTACGGACAGCAACCCCTACGAGCAGTACTTC.

There are a few counts of this clone. The chain links TRBV7-2 to TRBJ1-4, with TRBD1 identical over 9 bases. Looked up from germline, CDR1 is SGHTA and CDR2 is FQGNSA. This CDR3 has 15 amino acids. V was clipped by 5 bases and J by 10 bases; unmatched bases: 11. The CDR3 sequence: CASSMGQGKGRKLFF. In nucleotides, the CDR3 is TGTGCCAGCAGCATGGGACAGGGTAAAGGGCGAAAACTGTTTTTT.

V gene TRBV29-1 combines with J gene TRBJ1-1, with 7 nucleotides matching TRBD1. The J segment lost 1 base and the V segment lost 4 bases, leaving 9 bases of the junction unmatched. The CDR3 sequence is 15 residues long. The germline V gene encodes CDR1 SQVTM and CDR2 ANQGSEA. CDR3 sequence reads: CSVVRQGGENTEAFF. CDR3 nucleotides: TGCAGCGTTGTTAGACAGGGTGGGGAGAACACTGAAGCTTTCTTT.

The count of this clone is one. The V gene is TRBV2, the J gene TRBJ2-7, with D perhaps TRBD1 (6 bases). This CDR3 region has 14 residues. V was shortened by 6 bases and J by 1 base, with 13 bases between the two germline ends. In germline, CDR1 is SNHLY, CDR2 FYNNEI. CDR3 sequence: CASRKDSPSYEQYF. CDR3 DNA: TGTGCCAGCAGAAAGGACAGTCCGTCCTACGAGCAGTACTTC.

CDR3 protein: CASSFLTGLNTEAFF. The CDR3 region has the DNA TGTGCCAGCAGTTTCCTCACAGGGCTGAACACTGAAGCTTTCTTT. The chain combines TRBV27 with TRBJ1-1, with D possibly being TRBD1 (6 bases). V was pared by 3 bases and J by 0 bases, with 11 bases between. Germline V gene data show CDR1 as MNHEY and CDR2 as SMNVEV (reference sequence). The CDR3 is 15 residues long.

The gene calls are TRBV7-9 and TRBJ1-1, with TRBD1 as a possible D gene (6 bases). V lost 1 base and J 11 bases, leaving 14 bases between the germline ends. CDR3 length: 13 amino acids. CDR1 is SEHNR, CDR2 FQNEAQ, per germline (reference sequence). The CDR3: CASSLEISTGAFF. CDR3 bases: TGTGCCAGCAGCTTAGAAATCTCGACAGGTGCTTTCTTT.

The chain has TRBV5-6 and TRBJ2-5, with TRBD2 matching 9 bases. Germline CDR1 and CDR2: SGHDT and YYEEEE. V shed 4 bases and J 5 bases; nucleotides not matched to a gene: 6. CDR3 size: 14 residues. CDR3: CASSLSGGAETQYF. The CDR3 region has the DNA TGTGCCAGCAGCCTTAGCGGGGGAGCGGAGACCCAGTACTTC. The variable domain in full, completed from reference TRBV5-6 and TRBJ2-5, reads DAGVTQSPTHLIKTRGQQVTLRCSPKSGHDTVSWYQQALGQGPQFIFQYYEEEERQRGNFPDRFSGHQFPNYSSELNVNALLLGDSALYLCASSLSGGAETQYFGPGTRLLVL.

The genes are TRBV5-1 and TRBJ2-7, with 8 bases lining up with TRBD2. The CDR3 totals 14 residues. Germline values: CDR1 SGHRS, CDR2 YFSETQ. V trimming: 5 bases; J trimming: 3 bases; junction bases outside the gene matches: 7. CDR3 nucleotides: TGCGCCAGCAGGCCAGCGGGAGAGAACTACGAGCAGTACTTC. Translating it yields CASRPAGENYEQYF.

The chain has TRBV9 and TRBJ2-7, with TRBD2 matching 10 bases. V gave up 0 bases and J gave up 2 bases; unmatched junction bases: 11. Germline lookup yields CDR1 SGDLS and CDR2 YYNGEE. This CDR3 contains 18 residues. The CDR3 DNA follows: TGTGCCAGCAGCGTAGGGTGGGATAGACTAGCGGGCACCTACGAGCAGTACTTC. Amino acid sequence: CASSVGWDRLAGTYEQYF.

The V gene is TRBV4-2, the J gene TRBJ2-3; TRBD2 matches at 11 bases. Germline values: CDR1 LGHNA, CDR2 YNFKEQ. The CDR3 contains 15 residues. V was clipped by 2 bases and J by 4 bases; unmatched bases: 2. The CDR3 nucleotides read TGTGCCAGCAGCCAACTAGCGGGAGGCCCAGATACGCAGTATTTT. Translating gives CASSQLAGGPDTQYF.

The chain links TRBV27 to TRBJ2-7, with D possibly being TRBD1 (9 bases). The CDR3 loop spans 15 amino acids. CDR1 MNHEY and CDR2 SMNVEV come from the germline V gene (reference sequence). The germline V and J ends were trimmed by 0 bases and 12 bases, with 21 bases remaining between them. This chain's CDR3 is CASSLSGQGTGGLYF. Here the CDR3 DNA reads TGTGCCAGCAGTTTATCGGGACAGGGTACGGGAGGGTTGTACTTC.

The chain employs TRBV10-1 and TRBJ2-1; 15 bases map to TRBD2. CDR1 is WNHNN, CDR2 SYGVQD, per germline (reference sequence). The CDR3 has 17 amino acids. The J segment lost 9 bases and the V segment lost 3 bases, leaving 9 bases of the junction unmatched. The CDR3 DNA sequence: TGCGCCAGCAGTGAACCTGGGACTAGCGGGGGGCTGGGTGAGCAGTTCTTC. Amino acid sequence: CASSEPGTSGGLGEQFF.

The V gene is TRBV18, the J gene TRBJ1-6; 9 bases agree with TRBD1. Germline V gene data show CDR1 as KGHSH and CDR2 as LQKENI. The CDR3 has 15 residues. J lost 8 bases, V lost 6 bases, and 8 bases had no gene match. The CDR3: CASSAWGQGDSPLHF. DNA for the CDR3: TGTGCCAGCTCCGCTTGGGGACAGGGAGATTCACCCCTCCACTTT.

The chain combines TRBV19 with TRBJ2-7; D might be TRBD2 (6 bases). Germline V gene sequence: CDR1 LNHDA, CDR2 SQIVND (reference sequence). V was cut by 1 base and J by 5 bases, with 18 bases left in between. CDR3 length: 16 amino acids. CDR3 in amino acids: CASSIGLRGSSNEQYF. The CDR3 coding sequence is TGTGCCAGTAGTATAGGTCTCCGGGGGAGTAGCAACGAGCAGTACTTC. Variable domain in full (rest from reference TRBV19 and TRBJ2-7): DGGITQSPKYLFRKEGQNVTLSCEQNLNHDAMYWYRQDPGQGLRLIYYSQIVNDFQKGDIAEGYSVSREKKESFPLTVTSAQKNPTAFYLCASSIGLRGSSNEQYFGPGTRLTVT.

This chain connects TRBV28 to TRBJ1-5; 7 nucleotides line up with TRBD1. Germline V gene data show CDR1 as MDHEN and CDR2 as SYDVKM. The CDR3 is made up of 15 amino acids. V shed 6 bases and J 1 base; nucleotides not matched to a gene: 6. CDR3 bases: TGTGCCAGCAGCCCACAGGGGTTAAGCAATCAGCCCCAGCATTTT. Residues: CASSPQGLSNQPQHF.

The chain joins TRBV21-1 to TRBJ1-5. TRBV21-1 is marked as a pseudogene. The CDR3 totals 16 residues. For the CDR3, the DNA is TGTGCCAGCAGCAAAGTGAGGGTCGGGTGTGATCAGCCCCAGCATTTT. The encoded protein is CASSKVRVGCDQPQHF.

V gene TRBV9 combines with J gene TRBJ1-3, with D perhaps matching TRBD1 (5 bases). Trimming left V 3 bases short and J 0 bases short, with 13 bases between. Germline V gives CDR1 SGDLS, CDR2 YYNGEE. The CDR3 spans 16 residues. The CDR3 here is CASSGGGFSSGNTIYF. For the CDR3, the DNA is TGTGCCAGCAGCGGCGGGGGTTTTAGCTCTGGAAACACCATATATTTT.